This is a list of T cell receptor beta chains from one sample in a study of spatial heterogeneity in lung cancer. TCRdb processed the 5' RACE reads anew with MiXCR; each CDR3 protein has one entry. This table has around 66,000 distinct CDR3 sequences, roughly 6.4% appearing once. The sample was PBMCs, taken at surgery. The receptors shown here come from a female donor with early-stage non-small cell lung cancer. Both conserved end residues are part of each CDR3. The D gene is left open where the match is weak. Part of the rows lack a size; the others show once, few, many or a class for expanded clones.

>TRBV20-1|TRBD2|many|TRBJ2-7
CSAREERGAYEQYF
TGCAGTGCTAGAGAAGAGCGGGGGGCCTACGAGCAGTACTTC
>TRBV9|-|many|TRBJ2-5
CASSVRGSQETQYF
TGTGCCAGCAGCGTTCGGGGTTCCCAAGAGACCCAGTACTTC
>TRBV6-1|-|many|TRBJ2-7
CASSKGGVAYEQYF
TGTGCCAGCAGCAAGGGGGGGGTAGCCTACGAGCAGTACTTC
>TRBV12-3/TRBV12-4|-|many|TRBJ1-5
CASRPTGGSQPQHF
TGTGCCAGCAGGCCTACTGGGGGAAGTCAGCCCCAGCATTTT
>TRBV6-1|-|few|TRBJ2-3
CASRPLTDTQYF
TGTGCCAGCAGACCATTGACAGATACGCAGTATTTT
>TRBV7-8|TRBD1|many|TRBJ2-4
CASIGQGVLAKNIQYF
TGTGCCAGCATCGGACAGGGGGTCCTAGCCAAAAACATTCAGTACTTC
>TRBV7-8|-|-|TRBJ2-3
CASSSFDTDTQYF
TGTGCCAGCAGCTCTTTTGACACAGATACGCAGTATTTT
>TRBV27|TRBD1|many|TRBJ1-2
CASSQRTGGGYGYTF
TGTGCCAGCAGTCAACGGACAGGGGGCGGCTATGGCTACACCTTC
>TRBV28|TRBD1|few|TRBJ1-5
CASSLSGTGAYQPQHF
TGTGCCAGCAGTTTATCAGGGACAGGAGCCTATCAGCCCCAGCATTTT
>TRBV5-1|TRBD1|few|TRBJ1-4
CASSSGQGPTNEKLFF
TGCGCCAGCAGCTCTGGACAGGGGCCAACTAATGAAAAACTGTTTTTT
>TRBV5-1|-|few|TRBJ1-1
CASSPQMNTEAFF
TGCGCCAGCAGCCCCCAGATGAACACTGAAGCTTTCTTT
>TRBV11-3|TRBD1|many|TRBJ2-7
CASSPNPGTGYEQYF
TGTGCCAGCAGCCCAAATCCAGGGACAGGCTACGAGCAGTACTTC
>TRBV6-6|TRBD1|many|TRBJ2-3
CASSSHRTGTGDTQYF
TGTGCCAGCAGTTCCCACCGGACAGGGACGGGAGATACGCAGTATTTT
>TRBV24-1|-|-|TRBJ2-3
CATSDGIKERLRSDTQYF
TGTGCCACCAGTGATGGAATTAAGGAGCGTCTTCGGTCAGATACGCAGTATTTT
>TRBV27|-|many|TRBJ2-7
CASSLSLLYEQYF
TGTGCCAGCAGTTTATCACTCCTCTACGAGCAGTACTTC
>TRBV5-1|TRBD2|many|TRBJ2-3
CASSPAGTSGGDTQYF
TGCGCCAGCAGCCCCGCCGGGACTAGCGGGGGAGATACGCAGTATTTT
>TRBV20-1|TRBD2|many|TRBJ2-3
CSAELAGLDTQYF
TGCAGTGCAGAACTAGCGGGATTAGATACGCAGTATTTT
>TRBV20-1|TRBD1|many|TRBJ1-5
CSARVGQGPGNQPQHF
TGCAGTGCTAGAGTGGGACAGGGGCCTGGCAATCAGCCCCAGCATTTT
>TRBV18|-|-|TRBJ1-6
CASSPSSVNSPLHF
TGTGCCAGCTCACCAAGCTCGGTAAATTCACCCCTCCACTTT
>TRBV19|-|-|TRBJ2-3
CASTPGRRDTQYF
TGTGCCAGTACTCCCGGACGACGAGATACGCAGTATTTT
>TRBV25-1|-|many|TRBJ2-4
CASSGWSELAKNIQYF
TGTGCCAGCAGTGGTTGGAGCGAACTAGCCAAAAACATTCAGTACTTC
>TRBV7-9|TRBD2|many|TRBJ2-7
CASNPTSGPYEQYF
TGTGCCAGCAACCCTACTAGCGGCCCCTACGAGCAGTACTTC
>TRBV7-2|-|once|TRBJ2-1
CASRPALSSYNEQFF
TGTGCCAGCAGGCCCGCCCTGAGCTCCTACAATGAGCAGTTCTTC
>TRBV11-1|-|few|TRBJ2-3
CASRPGVVTDTQYF
TGTGCCAGCAGGCCGGGGGTGGTCACAGATACGCAGTATTTT
>TRBV12-3/TRBV12-4|TRBD1|-|TRBJ1-3
CASIQGADGNTIYF
TGTGCCAGCATCCAGGGGGCTGATGGAAACACCATATATTTT